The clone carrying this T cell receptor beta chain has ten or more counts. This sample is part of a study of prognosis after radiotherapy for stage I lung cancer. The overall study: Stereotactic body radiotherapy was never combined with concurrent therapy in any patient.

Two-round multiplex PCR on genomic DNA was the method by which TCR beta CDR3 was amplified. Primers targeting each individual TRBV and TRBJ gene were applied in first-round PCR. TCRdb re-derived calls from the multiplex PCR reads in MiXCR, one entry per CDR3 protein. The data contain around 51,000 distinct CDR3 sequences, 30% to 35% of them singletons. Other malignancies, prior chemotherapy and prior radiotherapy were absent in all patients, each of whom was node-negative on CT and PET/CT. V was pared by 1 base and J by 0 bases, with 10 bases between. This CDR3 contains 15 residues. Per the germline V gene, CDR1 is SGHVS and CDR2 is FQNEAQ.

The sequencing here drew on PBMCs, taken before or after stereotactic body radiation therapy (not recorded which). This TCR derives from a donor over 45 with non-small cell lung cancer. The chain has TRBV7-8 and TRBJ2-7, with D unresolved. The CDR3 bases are TGTGCCAGCAGCTTAGGGGCGGTTAGCTCCTACGAGCAGTACTTC. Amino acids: CASSLGAVSSYEQYF.